This record concerns one T cell receptor (beta chain) sequence. Antigen unknown. The data stem from a study of early T cells in non-severe SARS-CoV-2 infection. Background on the study: Chains were unpaired, as sequencing was done on bulk RNA from unsorted whole blood. Study-wide points: VDJdb-based annotation leaned toward anti-spike CD8 responses and missed private and CD4 specificities.

The library protocol tagged individual cDNA molecules with unique molecular identifiers. From the 5' RACE reads, TCRdb called clonotypes with MiXCR, one entry per CDR3 protein. The table lists around 71,000 distinct CDR3 sequences, 14% of them singletons. This receptor was taken from an adult who was a healthcare worker with PCR-confirmed SARS-CoV-2 infection or an uninfected control (not recorded which). The source was whole blood, collected at baseline.

The CDR3 DNA is TGTGCCAGCAGCCCCCGGGGGAGGGACACCGGGGAGCTGTTTTTT. Amino acids: CASSPRGRDTGELFF. The V call is TRBV4-2, the J call TRBJ2-2; TRBD2 matches at 7 bases. The germline CDR1 and CDR2 sequences are LGHNA and YNFKEQ. The J segment lost 3 bases and the V segment lost 4 bases, leaving 5 bases of the junction unmatched. CDR3 length: 15 residues.